The next 23 T cell receptor beta chains were all read from a single sample in a study of T cell repertoires in cytomegalovirus infection. TCRdb reprocessed the reads via MiXCR and lists one record per CDR3 protein. The repertoire holds roughly 240,000 distinct CDR3 sequences, with around 6.6% as singletons. Sequencing input: PBMCs. These receptor sequences come from a human donor in good health (CMV status not recorded). Some clones in this sample may be carry-over from other donors' samples.

This chain joins TRBV12-3 or TRBV12-4 and TRBJ1-2; D not certain. The CDR3 has 14 residues. Trimming pared 3 bases from V and 2 bases from J, leaving 10 bases between. CDR3 DNA sequence: TGTGCCAGCAGTTTGAGATCGAACAACTATGGCTACACCTTC. It yields the protein CASSLRSNNYGYTF.

This clonotype was seen many times. The chain employs TRBV18 and TRBJ2-7; tentative D call: TRBD1 (6 bases). The CDR3 is 14 amino acids. The germline V and J ends were trimmed by 5 bases and 0 bases, with 11 bases remaining between them. CDR1 KGHSH and CDR2 LQKENI come from the germline V gene. The CDR3 sequence: CASSFQGSSYEQYF. The CDR3 coding sequence is TGTGCCAGCTCATTCCAGGGGAGCTCCTACGAGCAGTACTTC.

The table lists this clonotype with many counts. The genes are TRBV11-2 and TRBJ1-1; D is unresolved. The CDR3 extends over 13 amino acids. CDR1 is SGHAT, CDR2 FQNNGV, per germline. V shed 2 bases and J shed 5 bases, with 9 bases lying between them. The CDR3 coding sequence is TGTGCCAGCAGCTTATCACGGGGTACTGAAGCTTTCTTT. Its protein is CASSLSRGTEAFF.

This clonotype was seen many times. The chain joins TRBV28 to TRBJ1-2; weak D call: TRBD1 (5 bases). Germline V gene data show CDR1 as MDHEN and CDR2 as SYDVKM. The CDR3 contains 17 residues. Trimming stripped 4 bases from V and 3 bases from J, with 21 bases between. The DNA of the CDR3 is TGTGCCAGCAGTTCCCCGGGACTGGGAATTTTAGACTATGGCTACACCTTC. It encodes CASSSPGLGILDYGYTF.

The V call is TRBV10-1, the J call TRBJ2-2; weak D call: TRBD2 (5 bases). Germline-derived CDR1 and CDR2 are WNHNN and SYGVQD (reference sequence). Trimming removed 2 bases at V and 3 bases at J, with 10 bases between. The CDR3 loop spans 15 amino acids. The CDR3: CASSEARADTGELFF. The CDR3 nucleotides read TGCGCCAGCAGTGAGGCGAGGGCCGACACCGGGGAGCTGTTTTTT.

This clonotype was counted at least ten times. The chain recombines TRBV6-2 or TRBV6-3 with TRBJ2-1; 7 bases match TRBD2. This CDR3 spans 16 amino acids. The V gene's germline CDR1 is MNHEY and CDR2 SVGEGT. The trim removed 5 bases at V and 1 base at J, leaving 8 bases unmatched. The CDR3 is CASSRGTTISYNEQFF. CDR3 bases: TGTGCCAGCAGTCGGGGGACTACGATTTCCTACAATGAGCAGTTCTTC.

This clonotype was seen many times. V gene TRBV6-2 or TRBV6-3 combines with J gene TRBJ2-3, with D perhaps TRBD2 (6 bases). V lost 6 bases and J 3 bases, leaving 19 bases between the germline ends. The germline V gene has CDR1 MNHEY and CDR2 SVGEGT. This CDR3 has 16 amino acids. The DNA for the CDR3 is TGTGCCAGCAGCCCGGGACTCTCCCAGAAAACAGATACGCAGTATTTT. It codes for CASSPGLSQKTDTQYF.

At least ten counts were recorded for this clonotype. The V gene is TRBV11-2, the J gene TRBJ2-3; D is undetermined. The ends were cut back, 2 bases at V and 6 bases at J, with 9 bases in the middle. CDR3 size: 13 residues. Germline V gene sequence: CDR1 SGHAT, CDR2 FQNNGV. CDR3 sequence reads: CASSLTPGDTQYF. The CDR3 coding sequence is TGTGCCAGCAGCTTAACCCCCGGTGATACGCAGTATTTT.

This clonotype was detected a few times. J is TRBJ2-7 and V is TRBV28; D is uncertain. V was shortened by 5 bases and J by 3 bases, with 17 bases between the two germline ends. The CDR3 is 15 residues long. Germline loops: CDR1 MDHEN, CDR2 SYDVKM. The chain's CDR3 is CASSLPGRRNYEQYF. The CDR3 region has the DNA TGTGCCAGCAGTCTCCCCGGGCGGAGAAACTACGAGCAGTACTTC.

This chain links TRBV2 with TRBJ1-1; TRBD1 matches at 9 bases. The CDR3 has 14 amino acids. V was clipped by 7 bases and J by 3 bases; unmatched bases: 6. Germline CDR1 and CDR2: SNHLY and FYNNEI. The chain's CDR3 is CASTKQGADTEAFF. In nucleotides, the CDR3 is TGTGCCAGCACCAAACAGGGGGCGGACACTGAAGCTTTCTTT.

This clonotype was seen at least ten times. The genes are TRBV7-9 and TRBJ2-5; 9 positions agree with TRBD2. The CDR3 loop spans 14 amino acids. Germline loops: CDR1 SEHNR, CDR2 FQNEAQ (reference sequence). V lost 5 bases to trimming and J lost 3 bases; unmatched junction nucleotides: 4. For the CDR3, the DNA is TGTGCCAGCAGCGCGGGACTAGCCGAAGAGACCCAGTACTTC. Translating it yields CASSAGLAEETQYF. The variable domain in full, with the rest retrieved from reference TRBV7-9 and TRBJ2-5, is DTGVSQNPRHKITKRGQNVTFRCDPISEHNRLYWYRQTLGQGPEFLTYFQNEAQLEKSRLLSDRFSAERPKGSFSTLEIQRTEQGDSAMYLCASSAGLAEETQYFGPGTRLLVL.

This clonotype was counted many times. The gene calls are TRBV28 and TRBJ1-1; 9 nucleotides line up with TRBD1. This CDR3 comprises 16 residues. Germline assignment: CDR1 MDHEN and CDR2 SYDVKM. V shed 3 bases and J 0 bases; nucleotides not matched to a gene: 5. This CDR3 reads CASSFSDRGMNTEAFF. CDR3 in DNA: TGTGCCAGCAGTTTTTCGGACAGGGGAATGAACACTGAAGCTTTCTTT.

Comment on this clonotype: The junction shows a germline mismatch at one end, possibly a read error. The chain recombines TRBV5-6 with TRBJ2-5; D may be TRBD1 or TRBD2 (7 bases each). In germline, CDR1 is SGHDT, CDR2 YYEEEE. CDR3 length: 13 residues. The CDR3 is CASSFRGGETQHF. The CDR3, as DNA: TGTGCCAGCAGCTTCAGGGGGGGAGAGACCCAGCACTTC.

This clonotype was detected ten times or more. The junction departs from the called germline gene at one end, perhaps through a read error. V usage is TRBV5-1 and J usage is TRBJ2-2; D gene ambiguous. CDR3 length: 15 residues. The germline CDR1 and CDR2 sequences are SGHRS and YFSETQ. Here the CDR3 DNA reads TGTGCCAGCAGCTTAGGCGATCGAAACACCGGGGAGCTGTTTTTT. Protein: CASSLGDRNTGELFF.

This clonotype was counted ten times or more. This chain uses TRBV7-2 with TRBJ2-1; 8 bases are a match to TRBD2. V dropped 5 bases and J dropped 5; count of bases not matched to a gene: 11. The CDR3 contains 16 residues. Germline assignment: CDR1 SGHTA and CDR2 FQGNSA. Written as DNA, the CDR3 is TGTGCCAGCAGCGTGGTAGCGGGGCTGAGTCACAATGAGCAGTTCTTC. Translated: CASSVVAGLSHNEQFF.

This clonotype was detected ten times or more. V gene TRBV12-3 or TRBV12-4 combines with J gene TRBJ1-5, with unresolved D. V shed 2 bases and J shed 9 bases, with 5 bases lying between them. The CDR3 covers 11 residues. Written as DNA, the CDR3 is TGTGCCAGCAGTTTACCGGGGCCCCAGCATTTT. Its translation: CASSLPGPQHF.

Many counts were recorded for this clonotype. V usage is TRBV7-9 and J usage is TRBJ1-2; unclear D gene. With 4 bases removed from V and 0 bases from J, the gap between germline ends came to 15 bases. The CDR3 sequence is 16 residues long. CDR1 and CDR2 (germline): SEHNR, FQNEAQ (reference sequence). The DNA for the CDR3 is TGTGCCAGCAGCTCACCTCGGGGAAGACCTAACTATGGCTACACCTTC. It codes for CASSSPRGRPNYGYTF.

This clonotype was seen ten or more times. This chain uses TRBV4-1 with TRBJ2-3; D remains unclear. Looked up from germline, CDR1 is MGHRA and CDR2 is YSYEKL. The CDR3 contains 13 residues. The V end lost 2 bases, the J end lost 4 bases, and 7 bases lay between the germline ends. CDR3 protein: CASSQNRADTQYF. DNA of the CDR3: TGCGCCAGCAGCCAAAACCGGGCAGATACGCAGTATTTT.

This clonotype was observed many times. The chain has TRBV6-2 or TRBV6-3 and TRBJ1-1; D call uncertain. Trimming stripped 0 bases from V and 7 bases from J, with 9 bases between. CDR1 is MNHEY, CDR2 SVGEGT, per germline. The CDR3 runs to 13 residues. DNA of the CDR3: TGTGCCAGCAGTTACTCAGGCACCCTTGAAGCTTTCTTT. Encoded protein: CASSYSGTLEAFF.

This clonotype was seen ten or more times. The V gene is TRBV7-2, the J gene TRBJ2-1; the match to TRBD1 covers 8 bases. The CDR3 is made up of 17 amino acids. CDR1 and CDR2 (germline): SGHTA, FQGNSA. J was trimmed by 10 bases and V by 2 bases; bases with no gene match: 16. The CDR3 spells CASSLNHGQGTPGEQFF. CDR3 DNA sequence: TGTGCCAGCAGCTTAAATCACGGACAGGGTACCCCCGGGGAGCAGTTCTTC.

Note on this clonotype: A read error may be the cause here, since a much bigger clone is one base away. The DNA for the CDR3 is TGTGCCAGCTCACCACTATACCCGACAGGGGCTACGCCGAACACCGGGGAGCTGTTATTT. Its protein product is CASSPLYPTGATPNTGELLF. The chain couples TRBV18 to TRBJ2-2; 8 bases are shared with TRBD1. The length of the CDR3 is 20 residues. CDR1 KGHSH and CDR2 LQKENI come from the germline V gene.

This clonotype was detected many times. This sequence joins TRBV12-3 or TRBV12-4 and TRBJ1-1; D might be TRBD1 (5 bases). V was shortened by 7 bases and J by 7 bases, with 16 bases between the two germline ends. CDR3 length: 13 residues. CDR3 nucleotides: TGTGCCAGCATTATACAGGCCGGGGGTGAAGCTTTCTTT. This encodes CASIIQAGGEAFF.

The CDR3 is CASSSRLAGDTGELFF. The CDR3 nucleotides are TGTGCCAGCAGCTCAAGACTAGCGGGGGATACCGGGGAGCTGTTTTTT. The chain has TRBV7-3 and TRBJ2-2; 12 nucleotides agree with TRBD2. Germline V gives CDR1 SGHTA, CDR2 FQGTGA. The CDR3 contains 16 residues. V dropped 4 bases and J dropped 5; count of bases not matched to a gene: 5.